Below are 21 T cell receptor beta chains sequenced from a single sample in a study of glioma-infiltrating T cells. The iRepertoire nested amplicon-rescue multiplex PCR amplified TCR alpha and beta CDR3s from RNA. One entry per CDR3 protein results from TCRdb running MiXCR on the multiplex PCR reads. The sample lists about 22,000 distinct CDR3 sequences; roughly 25% were seen once. The sequenced sample consisted of glioma tissue, nonneoplastic brain tissue, or PBMCs (not recorded which). Receptor source: a human donor with low-grade glioma or glioblastoma, undergoing nonglioma brain surgery, or in good health (not recorded which).

By share, this clonotype ranks as medium-sized. This chain links TRBV20-1 with TRBJ2-3; TRBD2 matches at 7 bases. The junction had 7 bases not matched to a gene; V was cut back by 4 bases and J by 6 bases. Germline lookup yields CDR1 DFQATT and CDR2 SNEGSKA (reference sequence). This CDR3 comprises 13 residues. The CDR3 spells CSATGLSGDTQYF. The CDR3 coding sequence is TGCAGTGCTACGGGACTTAGCGGGGATACGCAGTATTTT.

This clonotype was counted at least ten times. CDR3 loop: CSARGGAGELFF. The CDR3 DNA is TGCAGTGCAAGGGGAGGGGCCGGGGAGCTGTTTTTT. V gene TRBV20-1 combines with J gene TRBJ2-2; 7 positions agree with TRBD2. Germline CDR1 is DFQATT and CDR2 is SNEGSKA (reference sequence). Trimming removed 6 bases from V and 6 bases from J; junction bases left unmatched: 4. The CDR3 loop spans 12 amino acids.

This clonotype occurred many times. The V and J genes are TRBV20-1 and TRBJ1-2; D is possibly TRBD1 (5 bases). From germline, CDR1 is DFQATT and CDR2 SNEGSKA (reference sequence). The V end lost 5 bases, the J end lost 8 bases, and 15 bases lay between the germline ends. CDR3 length: 12 residues. CDR3 nucleotide sequence: TGCAGTGCTCACCAACCCGGGGGAGGCTACACCTTC. It yields the protein CSAHQPGGGYTF.

Only one count was recorded for this clonotype. Germline is not matched at one junction end, which may reflect a read error. The V and J genes are TRBV27 and TRBJ1-2; D uncertain. This CDR3 has 16 residues. Germline V gene data show CDR1 as MNHEY and CDR2 as SMNVEV (reference sequence). The CDR3 bases are TGTGCCAGCAGTTTAACGTCGCAGACGGCTAACTATGGCCACACCTTC. Residues: CASSLTSQTANYGHTF.

The rearrangement links TRBV9 to TRBJ2-2; D call uncertain. V lost 6 bases, J lost 9 bases, and 12 bases lay in between. From germline, CDR1 is SGDLS and CDR2 YYNGEE. The CDR3 spans 12 residues. CDR3 amino acids: CASTSSGWELFF. CDR3 in DNA: TGTGCCAGCACCTCCTCCGGTTGGGAGCTGTTTTTT.

A note on this clonotype: This may come from a read error, since a much larger clone is one base off. This chain uses TRBV7-2 with TRBJ2-2; no firm D call. V was shortened by 1 base and J by 1 base, with 10 bases between the two germline ends. Germline V gene sequence: CDR1 SGHTA, CDR2 FQGNSA. CDR3 length equals 16 residues. The CDR3 loop is CASSLGGNKNTGELFF. DNA of the CDR3: TGTGCCAGCAGCTTAGGTGGGAATAAGAACACCGGGGAGCTGTTTTTT.

The chain employs TRBV7-2 and TRBJ1-2; the match to TRBD1 covers 8 bases. Unmatched junction bases numbered 6, after V lost 0 bases and J lost 6 bases. The CDR3 has 15 amino acids. Germline loops: CDR1 SGHTA, CDR2 FQGNSA. Written as DNA, the CDR3 is TGTGCCAGCAGCTTAGCTCCCAGGGGGCTAGATGGCTACACCTTC. Translating gives CASSLAPRGLDGYTF.

The genes are TRBV10-3 and TRBJ1-2, with 9 bases matching TRBD1. Germline V gene sequence: CDR1 ENHRY, CDR2 SYGVKD. The CDR3 extends over 16 amino acids. V was clipped by 2 bases and J by 1 base; unmatched bases: 5. CDR3 sequence: CAISETDRGFNYGYTF. The CDR3 DNA follows: TGTGCCATCAGTGAGACAGACAGGGGGTTTAACTATGGCTACACCTTC.

In its sample, this clonotype was seen a few times. The gene calls are TRBV7-2 and TRBJ1-2, with a tentative D call TRBD1 (6 bases). Germline loops: CDR1 SGHTA, CDR2 FQGNSA. The length of the CDR3 is 15 residues. V dropped 3 bases and J dropped 5 bases, with 16 bases sitting between them. The CDR3 spells CASSLGAGAEYGYTF. The CDR3 nucleotides read TGTGCCAGCAGCTTGGGGGCAGGGGCGGAATATGGCTACACCTTC.

This clonotype has at least ten counts. The chain is built from TRBV12-5 and TRBJ2-7; 8 bases are a match to TRBD1. There are 15 residues in the CDR3. Looked up from germline, CDR1 is LGHNT and CDR2 is FRNRAP. Trimming cost V 6 bases and J 4 bases; bases outside gene matches: 11. The CDR3 is CASGLTGGTYYEQYF. CDR3 DNA: TGTGCTAGTGGACTTACAGGGGGTACTTATTACGAGCAGTACTTC.

This clonotype was counted a few times. This rearrangement joins TRBV18 to TRBJ2-5, with D unresolved. Per germline, CDR1 KGHSH and CDR2 LQKENI. The V end was cut by 6 bases, the J end by 5 bases, with 16 bases between. The CDR3 consists of 14 residues. In DNA, the CDR3 is TGTGCCAGCTCCCCGGGCGCTGGTCGGGAGACCCAGTACTTC. Protein sequence: CASSPGAGRETQYF.

The J gene is TRBJ2-5, the V gene TRBV27, with TRBD2 matching over 7 bases. The CDR3 has 13 amino acids. The V and J ends lost 3 bases and 5 bases, in that order; junction bases with no gene match: 3. Looked up from germline, CDR1 is MNHEY and CDR2 is SMNVEV (reference sequence). The CDR3 protein is CASSFSGRETQYF. The CDR3 region has the DNA TGTGCCAGCAGTTTTAGCGGGCGGGAGACCCAGTACTTC.

The V gene is TRBV19, the J gene TRBJ2-5, with D maybe TRBD1 (6 bases). Germline V gene sequence: CDR1 LNHDA, CDR2 SQIVND (reference sequence). CDR3 length: 11 amino acids. V was cut by 10 bases and J by 4 bases, with 10 bases left in between. The CDR3: CATSGAETQYF. For the CDR3, the DNA is TGTGCCACCTCAGGGGCAGAGACCCAGTACTTC.

In this sample, this clonotype turned up many times. The chain carries TRBV29-1 and TRBJ2-2; possible D gene TRBD1, 5 bases. Trimming pared 3 bases from V and 4 bases from J, leaving 12 bases between. Germline values: CDR1 SQVTM, CDR2 ANQGSEA. This CDR3 spans 14 amino acids. The chain's CDR3 is CSVERQGRTGELFF. CDR3 DNA sequence: TGCAGCGTTGAGAGGCAGGGTCGCACCGGGGAGCTGTTTTTT.

The V call is TRBV9, the J call TRBJ2-1, with D maybe TRBD2 (5 bases). The CDR3 is 15 amino acids. The V end lost 0 bases, the J end lost 0 bases, and 7 bases lay between the germline ends. Germline V lookup: CDR1 SGDLS, CDR2 YYNGEE. The CDR3 region is CASSVVGDSYNEQFF. CDR3 DNA sequence: TGTGCCAGCAGCGTAGTCGGGGACTCCTACAATGAGCAGTTCTTC.

Concerning this clonotype itself: The junction shows a germline mismatch at one end, possibly a read error. The J gene is TRBJ1-1, the V gene TRBV7-9, with a tentative D call TRBD1 (6 bases). This CDR3 is built from 15 residues. In germline, CDR1 is SEHNR, CDR2 FQNEAQ (reference sequence). CDR3 sequence: CASSLGTARNTETFF. CDR3 coding DNA: TGTGCCAGCAGCTTAGGGACAGCAAGGAACACTGAAACTTTCTTT.

This clonotype has a count of ten or more. This sequence joins TRBV20-1 and TRBJ2-1; 14 bases map to TRBD2. Germline loops: CDR1 DFQATT, CDR2 SNEGSKA (reference sequence). This CDR3 has 15 residues. The V and J ends lost 5 bases and 6 bases, in that order; junction bases with no gene match: 6. The CDR3 DNA reads as TGCAGTGCTGTCCCCGGGACTAGCGGGGGCAATGAGCAGTTCTTC. This gives the protein CSAVPGTSGGNEQFF.

The table lists this clonotype with a few counts. The rearrangement links TRBV27 to TRBJ1-1; 7 bases match TRBD1. There are 14 residues in the CDR3. The germline CDR1 and CDR2 sequences are MNHEY and SMNVEV (reference sequence). The junction had 9 bases not matched to a gene; V was cut back by 5 bases and J by 6 bases. The CDR3 loop is CASSASGGGPEAFF. DNA of the CDR3: TGTGCCAGCAGTGCCTCAGGGGGGGGACCTGAAGCTTTCTTT.

The sample holds a few counts of this clonotype. V usage is TRBV4-3 and J usage is TRBJ2-1; 10 bases map to TRBD2. This CDR3 region has 16 residues. V lost 0 bases and J lost 10; bases outside the gene matches: 9. Germline V gene data show CDR1 as LGHNA and CDR2 as YSLEER. The CDR3 DNA is TGCGCCAGCAGCCAAGATTTAAGCGGGGGGGCCAGAGAGCAGTTCTTC. Translated, it gives CASSQDLSGGAREQFF.

This clonotype was recorded a few times. The V call is TRBV7-9, the J call TRBJ1-1; D is possibly TRBD1 (5 bases). Germline values: CDR1 SEHNR, CDR2 FQNEAQ (reference sequence). Trimming stripped 5 bases from V and 6 bases from J, with 22 bases between. CDR3 length equals 16 residues. The CDR3, as DNA: TGTGCCAGCAGCCGTAAAGTAACCGGGGGGAGTGCTGAAGCTTTCTTT. Its translation is CASSRKVTGGSAEAFF.

The table lists this clonotype with many counts. V gene TRBV29-1 combines with J gene TRBJ1-1; maybe TRBD1 (6 bases). The CDR3 contains 14 residues. Germline CDR1 and CDR2: SQVTM and ANQGSEA. V lost 1 base, J lost 6 bases, and 15 bases lay in between. The CDR3 protein is CSVEVGGNMAEAFF. The CDR3 coding sequence is TGCAGCGTTGAAGTTGGGGGCAACATGGCTGAAGCTTTCTTT.